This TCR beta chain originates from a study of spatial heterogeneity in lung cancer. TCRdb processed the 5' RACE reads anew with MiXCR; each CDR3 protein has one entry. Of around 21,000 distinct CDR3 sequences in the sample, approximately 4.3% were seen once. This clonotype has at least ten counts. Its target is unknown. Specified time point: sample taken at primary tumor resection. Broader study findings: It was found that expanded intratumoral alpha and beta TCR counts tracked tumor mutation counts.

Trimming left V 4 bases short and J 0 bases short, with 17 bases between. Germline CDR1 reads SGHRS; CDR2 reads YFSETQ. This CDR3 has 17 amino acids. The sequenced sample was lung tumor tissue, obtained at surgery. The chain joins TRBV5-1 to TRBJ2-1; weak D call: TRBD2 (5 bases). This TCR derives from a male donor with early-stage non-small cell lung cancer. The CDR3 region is CASSATPGSSSYNEQFF. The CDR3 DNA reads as TGCGCCAGCAGCGCAACTCCGGGGTCGAGCTCCTACAATGAGCAGTTCTTC.